This is a list of T cell receptor beta chains from one sample in a study of blood T cell repertoires in COVID-19. Data came from immunoSEQ multiplex PCR; TCRdb stores just in-frame clones and leaves some out. Here the sample spans about half a million clones, 70% to 90% being singletons. Source material: peripheral blood. Every receptor here comes from a human donor in a cohort sampled during active COVID-19. Each CDR3 is given with its conserved first and last residue. The D gene is left open where the match is weak. Rows may omit the clone size; those that give it use once, few, many or a size class.

-	TRBV5-8	TRBJ1-5	-	CASSLLPGNSNQPQHF	TGTGCCAGCAGCTTATTGCCGGGGAATAGCAATCAGCCCCAGCATTTT
-	TRBV5-1	TRBJ2-7	TRBD1	CASSYVPGQGYEQYF	TGCGCCAGCAGCTACGTCCCGGGACAGGGGTACGAGCAGTACTTC
-	TRBV9	TRBJ1-1	TRBD1	CASSGQGNTEAFF	TGTGCCAGCAGCGGACAGGGGAACACTGAAGCTTTCTTT
-	TRBV3-1/TRBV3-2	TRBJ2-4	TRBD2	CASSLGLAGGFGKNIQYF	TGTGCCAGCAGCCTGGGACTAGCGGGGGGTTTTGGCAAAAACATTCAGTACTTC
-	TRBV9	TRBJ2-7	-	CASSMDSYSYQQYF	TGTGCCAGCAGCATGGACAGTTATAGCTACCAGCAGTACTTC
-	TRBV19	TRBJ2-7	-	CASSKGAAPGEQYF	TGTGCCAGTAGTAAAGGTGCGGCCCCGGGTGAGCAGTACTTC
-	TRBV11-2	TRBJ1-6	-	CASSFLLRNSPLHF	TGTGCCAGCAGCTTTCTTCTACGTAATTCACCCCTCCACTTT
-	TRBV6-6	TRBJ2-7	TRBD1	CASTPGQGYEQYF	TGTGCCAGCACCCCGGGACAGGGCTACGAGCAGTACTTC
-	TRBV28	TRBJ2-7	-	CASSPAGSYEQYF	TGTGCCAGCAGTCCGGCGGGGTCCTACGAGCAGTACTTC
-	TRBV5-1	TRBJ1-1	-	CASSPAGQRGNTEAFF	TGCGCCAGCAGCCCGGCGGGTCAGCGGGGGAACACTGAAGCTTTCTTT
-	TRBV19	TRBJ2-7	-	CASSGNRGGYEQYF	TGTGCCAGTAGTGGAAACAGGGGGGGGTACGAGCAGTACTTC
-	TRBV20-1	TRBJ2-7	TRBD1	CSASRWDRKDYEQYF	TGCAGTGCTAGTAGATGGGACAGGAAAGACTACGAGCAGTACTTC
-	TRBV3-1/TRBV3-2	TRBJ1-4	-	CASSQDPTTNEKLFF	TGTGCCAGCAGCCAAGACCCCACAACTAATGAAAAACTGTTTTTT
-	TRBV7-2	TRBJ1-1	-	CASSPGQLVEAFF	TGTGCCAGCAGCCCGGGACAACTAGTTGAAGCTTTCTTT
-	TRBV7-2	TRBJ1-6	-	CASSSAGVNNSPLHF	TGTGCCAGCAGCTCAGCGGGAGTCAATAATTCACCCCTCCACTTT
-	TRBV3-1/TRBV3-2	TRBJ2-7	TRBD2	CASSLTTSGSSYEQYF	TGTGCCAGCAGCCTTACGACTAGCGGGAGCTCCTACGAGCAGTACTTC
once	TRBV7-8	TRBJ2-3	-	CASSFLPLGANRVITDTQYF	TGTGCCAGCAGCTTCCTCCCCCTGGGGGCGAACCGGGTCATCACAGATACGCAGTATTTT
-	TRBV7-2	TRBJ1-5	-	CASSISGGASQPQHF	TGTGCCAGCAGCATAAGCGGGGGGGCGAGTCAGCCCCAGCATTTT
-	TRBV6-2/TRBV6-3	TRBJ2-1	-	CASSYSVALPGSYNEQFF	TGTGCCAGCAGTTACTCGGTAGCCTTGCCGGGGTCCTACAATGAGCAGTTCTTC
few	TRBV28	TRBJ1-6	-	CATLSRGYLSF	TGTGCCACCTTATCGCGGGGGTACCTCTCCTTT
-	TRBV7-6	TRBJ2-7	-	CASSLSGYTYEQYF	TGTGCCAGCAGCTTAAGCGGCTATACCTACGAGCAGTACTTC
-	TRBV14	TRBJ2-5	-	CASSGIEETQYF	TGTGCCAGCTCCGGGATCGAAGAGACCCAGTACTTC
-	TRBV5-1	TRBJ2-1	TRBD2	CASGSGEFYNEQFF	TGCGCCAGCGGAAGCGGGGAGTTTTACAATGAGCAGTTCTTC
-	TRBV15	TRBJ1-4	-	CATSSFRATNEKLFF	TGTGCCACCAGCAGCTTTCGTGCAACTAATGAAAAACTGTTTTTT
-	TRBV5-4	TRBJ1-3	TRBD1	CASSPQGQGLSGNTIYF	TGTGCCAGCAGCCCCCAAGGACAGGGCCTCTCTGGAAACACCATATATTTT
-	TRBV9	TRBJ1-1	-	CASSPENTEAFF	TGTGCCAGCAGTCCAGAGAACACTGAAGCTTTCTTT
once	TRBV28	TRBJ2-7	TRBD1	CASRVGQGRAYEQYF	TGTGCCAGCAGAGTGGGACAGGGGAGGGCCTACGAGCAGTACTTC
-	TRBV5-1	TRBJ2-2	TRBD1	CASSLGTGRNTGELFF	TGCGCCAGCAGCTTGGGGACAGGGAGGAACACCGGGGAGCTGTTTTTT
-	TRBV4-2	TRBJ1-2	-	CASSQDEGVAGF	TGTGCCAGCAGCCAAGATGAGGGCGTCGCCGGCTTC
once	TRBV28	TRBJ1-2	TRBD1	CAIGTGEDRGYTF	TGTGCCATCGGGACAGGGGAGGATCGTGGCTACACCTTC
once	TRBV3-1/TRBV3-2	TRBJ1-2	-	CASSQLTDNYGYTF	TGTGCCAGCAGTCAACTTACAGATAACTATGGCTACACCTTC
-	TRBV7-2	TRBJ2-1	TRBD2	CASSLAVAGGTDEQFF	TGTGCCAGCAGCTTAGCAGTAGCGGGAGGGACGGATGAGCAGTTCTTC
-	TRBV9	TRBJ2-1	-	CASSARSYNEQFF	TGTGCCAGCAGCGCTCGGTCCTACAATGAGCAGTTCTTC
few	TRBV28	TRBJ1-5	-	CASYDTPAGYSNQPQHF	TGTGCCAGCTACGACACTCCCGCAGGCTATAGCAATCAGCCCCAGCATTTT
-	TRBV10-3	TRBJ1-4	TRBD1	CAISGTGTNEKLFF	TGTGCCATCAGTGGGACAGGGACTAATGAAAAACTGTTTTTT
-	TRBV11-2	TRBJ1-1	-	CASSLERAMNTEAFF	TGTGCCAGCAGCTTGGAGAGGGCCATGAACACTGAAGCTTTCTTT
-	TRBV7-2	TRBJ1-1	TRBD1	CASSSHRDPRGKNTEAFF	TGTGCCAGCAGCTCTCACCGGGACCCCAGGGGGAAGAACACTGAAGCTTTCTTT
-	TRBV28	TRBJ2-7	TRBD1	CASSFPTGASSYEQYF	TGTGCCAGCAGTTTCCCAACAGGGGCGAGCTCCTACGAGCAGTACTTC
-	TRBV6-5	TRBJ1-1	TRBD1	CASSRDRGENTEAFF	TGTGCCAGCAGTAGAGACAGGGGTGAGAACACTGAAGCTTTCTTT
-	TRBV29-1	TRBJ1-1	-	CSVGSAGNTEAFF	TGCAGCGTTGGTTCGGCGGGAAACACTGAAGCTTTCTTT
-	TRBV29-1	TRBJ2-5	TRBD2	CSVEFPSGRQETQYF	TGCAGCGTTGAATTTCCTAGCGGCCGCCAAGAGACCCAGTACTTC
-	TRBV10-3	TRBJ1-1	-	CAMMLQLNTEAFF	TGTGCCATGATGTTACAGCTGAACACTGAAGCTTTCTTT
-	TRBV5-1	TRBJ1-2	-	CASSLDPGRDYTF	TGCGCCAGCAGCTTGGACCCAGGGCGGGACTACACCTTC
-	TRBV25-1	TRBJ2-7	TRBD2	CASSGTSGSYEQYF	TGTGCCAGCAGTGGGACTAGCGGTTCCTACGAGCAGTACTTC
once	TRBV12-3/TRBV12-4	TRBJ2-7	TRBD2	CASRGREGREQYF	TGTGCCAGCAGGGGACGGGAGGGGCGCGAGCAGTACTTC